This T cell receptor beta chain was sequenced during a study of blood T cell repertoires in COVID-19. As for the study in general: Samples taken during acute and convalescent COVID-19 were collected in the United States, Italy and Spain. Sample material is recorded as cDNA or gDNA derived from T cells, B-cell-depleted T cells, or PBMCs.

Using immunoSEQ multiplex PCR, the repertoire was profiled, and TCRdb retains in-frame clones only, with some absent. The data contain approximately 22,000 clones, over 65% of them singletons. The CDR3 contains 14 residues. From germline, CDR1 is LGHDT and CDR2 YNNKEL (reference sequence). Trimming took off 8 bases at V and 1 base at J, with 13 bases between the two ends. This sequence was found in a human donor in a cohort sampled during active or convalescent COVID-19. The V gene is TRBV3-1 (or the pseudogene TRBV3-2), the J gene TRBJ2-3; perhaps TRBD2 as D (7 bases). Sequenced sample: peripheral blood. The CDR3 DNA follows: TGTGCCAGCGCAGGGCGGGGGCGCACAGATACGCAGTATTTT. It is translated as CASAGRGRTDTQYF.